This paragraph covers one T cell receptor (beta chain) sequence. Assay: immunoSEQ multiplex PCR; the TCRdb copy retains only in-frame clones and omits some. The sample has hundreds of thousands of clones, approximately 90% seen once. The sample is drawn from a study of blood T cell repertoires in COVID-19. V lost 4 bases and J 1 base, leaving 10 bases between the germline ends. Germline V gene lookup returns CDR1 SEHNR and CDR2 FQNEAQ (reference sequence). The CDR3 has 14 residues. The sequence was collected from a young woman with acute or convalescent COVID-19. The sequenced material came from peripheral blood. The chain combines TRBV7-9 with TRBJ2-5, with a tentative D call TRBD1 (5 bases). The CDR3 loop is CASSSTQGQETQYF. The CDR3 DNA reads TGTGCCAGCAGCTCAACCCAGGGCCAAGAGACCCAGTACTTC.